This is a list of T cell receptor beta chains from one sample in a study of blood T cell repertoires in COVID-19. Some clones are missing from TCRdb's copy, which holds only in-frame ones; the method was immunoSEQ multiplex PCR. The repertoire holds under 200,000 clones, over 75% seen once, with around 7% in the top ten. Sequencing was done on a sample of peripheral blood. These receptors were collected from a man aged 70-80 years with active or convalescent COVID-19. Both conserved end residues are part of each CDR3. Fields, in order: CDR3 protein, CDR3 DNA, J gene, V gene, clone size, D gene. The D gene is left open where the match is weak. Rows give clone size only sometimes, using once, few, many, or a class for an expanded clone.

CDR3aa: CASSMGLSRTDTQYF; CDR3nt: TGTGCCAGCAGCATGGGACTCTCACGCACAGATACGCAGTATTTT; j_gene: TRBJ2-3; v_gene: TRBV4-2; abundance: .; d_gene: .
CDR3aa: CASSVASGQETQYF; CDR3nt: TGTGCCAGCAGCGTAGCTAGCGGCCAAGAGACCCAGTACTTC; j_gene: TRBJ2-5; v_gene: TRBV9; abundance: .; d_gene: TRBD2
CDR3aa: CASSDRGPTYEQYF; CDR3nt: TGTGCCAGCAGCGACAGGGGGCCTACCTACGAGCAGTACTTC; j_gene: TRBJ2-7; v_gene: TRBV7-9; abundance: .; d_gene: TRBD1
CDR3aa: CASTGRGFNQPQHF; CDR3nt: TGTGCCAGTACGGGCAGGGGGTTTAATCAGCCCCAGCATTTT; j_gene: TRBJ1-5; v_gene: TRBV19; abundance: .; d_gene: TRBD1
CDR3aa: CATRSTGGDEKLFF; CDR3nt: TGTGCCACCCGATCGACAGGGGGCGATGAAAAACTGTTTTTT; j_gene: TRBJ1-4; v_gene: TRBV10-3; abundance: .; d_gene: TRBD1
CDR3aa: CASSRQGGGYTF; CDR3nt: TGTGCCAGCAGCAGACAGGGCGGTGGCTACACCTTC; j_gene: TRBJ1-2; v_gene: TRBV6-5; abundance: once; d_gene: TRBD1
CDR3aa: CASSQDRYYTDTQYF; CDR3nt: TGTGCCAGCAGCCAAGATAGGTACTACACAGATACGCAGTATTTT; j_gene: TRBJ2-3; v_gene: TRBV3-1/TRBV3-2; abundance: .; d_gene: .
CDR3aa: CASSLAGAPGGYGYTF; CDR3nt: TGCGCCAGCAGCTTGGCCGGGGCCCCGGGGGGGTATGGCTACACCTTC; j_gene: TRBJ1-2; v_gene: TRBV5-1; abundance: .; d_gene: .
CDR3aa: CSASLGVRETQYF; CDR3nt: TGCAGTGCTAGTTTGGGAGTGCGGGAGACCCAGTACTTC; j_gene: TRBJ2-5; v_gene: TRBV20-1; abundance: .; d_gene: .
CDR3aa: CASSVPGHRPNQPQHF; CDR3nt: TGTGCCAGTAGCGTCCCGGGACATCGGCCTAATCAGCCCCAGCATTTT; j_gene: TRBJ1-5; v_gene: TRBV19; abundance: .; d_gene: .
CDR3aa: CASSLKAGAWEFF; CDR3nt: TGTGCCAGCAGCTTGAAGGCGGGAGCGTGGGAGTTCTTC; j_gene: TRBJ2-1; v_gene: TRBV5-8; abundance: .; d_gene: TRBD2
CDR3aa: CASSFGSSYNEQFF; CDR3nt: TGTGCCAGCTCTTTCGGTAGCTCCTACAATGAGCAGTTCTTC; j_gene: TRBJ2-1; v_gene: TRBV6-5; abundance: .; d_gene: .
CDR3aa: CASSQGMRHYNSPLHF; CDR3nt: TGCGCCAGCAGCCAAGGGATGCGGCACTATAATTCACCCCTCCACTTT; j_gene: TRBJ1-6; v_gene: TRBV4-1; abundance: few; d_gene: .
CDR3aa: CASSGGNQPQHF; CDR3nt: TGTGCCAGCAGTGGCGGTAATCAGCCCCAGCATTTT; j_gene: TRBJ1-5; v_gene: TRBV25-1; abundance: .; d_gene: .
CDR3aa: CASSQVDFGTGGVLGYGYTF; CDR3nt: TGCGCCAGCAGCCAAGTTGATTTCGGGACAGGGGGCGTCTTGGGCTATGGCTACACCTTC; j_gene: TRBJ1-2; v_gene: TRBV4-1; abundance: .; d_gene: TRBD1
CDR3aa: CASSDQQGANEQYF; CDR3nt: TGTGCCAGCAGCGATCAACAGGGGGCGAATGAGCAGTACTTC; j_gene: TRBJ2-7; v_gene: TRBV9; abundance: few; d_gene: TRBD1
CDR3aa: CASTPGGRNSPLHF; CDR3nt: TGTGCCAGCACCCCAGGGGGGCGAAATTCACCCCTCCACTTT; j_gene: TRBJ1-6; v_gene: TRBV28; abundance: .; d_gene: TRBD1
CDR3aa: CASSLGRANTEAFF; CDR3nt: TGTGCCAGCAGCTTAGGCAGGGCGAACACTGAAGCTTTCTTT; j_gene: TRBJ1-1; v_gene: TRBV7-2; abundance: .; d_gene: .
CDR3aa: CASSIGNRGSPLHF; CDR3nt: TGTGCCAGTAGTATAGGGAACAGGGGGTCACCCCTCCACTTT; j_gene: TRBJ1-6; v_gene: TRBV19; abundance: .; d_gene: TRBD1
CDR3aa: CASSQVVGQGNYEQYF; CDR3nt: TGTGCCAGCAGCCAAGTGGTGGGACAGGGAAATTACGAGCAGTACTTC; j_gene: TRBJ2-7; v_gene: TRBV4-2; abundance: .; d_gene: TRBD1
CDR3aa: CASSEISRGNSPLHF; CDR3nt: TGTGCCAGCAGTGAAATCTCCAGGGGTAATTCACCCCTCCACTTT; j_gene: TRBJ1-6; v_gene: TRBV2; abundance: .; d_gene: .
CDR3aa: CASGLATLGANTEAFF; CDR3nt: TGTGCTAGTGGTTTGGCAACCCTTGGGGCGAACACTGAAGCTTTCTTT; j_gene: TRBJ1-1; v_gene: TRBV12-5; abundance: .; d_gene: .
CDR3aa: CASSPGDNEQFF; CDR3nt: TGTGCCAGCAGTCCGGGGGACAATGAGCAGTTCTTC; j_gene: TRBJ2-1; v_gene: TRBV9; abundance: .; d_gene: .
CDR3aa: CASSFREVPHGEQYF; CDR3nt: TGCGCCAGCAGCTTTCGGGAGGTCCCCCATGGGGAGCAGTACTTC; j_gene: TRBJ2-7; v_gene: TRBV5-1; abundance: .; d_gene: TRBD2
CDR3aa: CASSHGQNQETQYF; CDR3nt: TGTGCCAGCAGTCATGGACAGAATCAAGAGACCCAGTACTTC; j_gene: TRBJ2-5; v_gene: TRBV6-5; abundance: .; d_gene: .
CDR3aa: CASSIPDREYYGYTF; CDR3nt: TGTGCCAGTAGTATTCCGGACAGGGAGTACTATGGCTACACCTTC; j_gene: TRBJ1-2; v_gene: TRBV19; abundance: .; d_gene: TRBD1
CDR3aa: CASSGAGGPQETQYF; CDR3nt: TGTGCCAGCAGTGGTGCGGGGGGGCCCCAGGAGACCCAGTACTTC; j_gene: TRBJ2-5; v_gene: TRBV2; abundance: .; d_gene: TRBD2
CDR3aa: CAISDSGYNEQFF; CDR3nt: TGTGCCATCAGTGATAGCGGCTACAATGAGCAGTTCTTC; j_gene: TRBJ2-1; v_gene: TRBV10-3; abundance: .; d_gene: .
CDR3aa: CASRVQGNSYEQYF; CDR3nt: TGTGCCAGCAGAGTACAGGGGAACTCCTACGAGCAGTACTTC; j_gene: TRBJ2-7; v_gene: TRBV2; abundance: few; d_gene: TRBD1
CDR3aa: CASSLDQTGQYGYTF; CDR3nt: TGCGCCAGCAGCTTGGACCAGACAGGGCAGTATGGCTACACCTTC; j_gene: TRBJ1-2; v_gene: TRBV5-1; abundance: few; d_gene: TRBD1
CDR3aa: CATKVRPTDNYGYTF; CDR3nt: TGTGCCACCAAGGTCCGCCCGACAGACAACTATGGCTACACCTTC; j_gene: TRBJ1-2; v_gene: TRBV10-3; abundance: .; d_gene: .
CDR3aa: CASSVHPANYEQYF; CDR3nt: TGTGCCAGCAGCGTACACCCCGCTAATTACGAGCAGTACTTC; j_gene: TRBJ2-7; v_gene: TRBV9; abundance: .; d_gene: .
CDR3aa: CAWSGLVPGSSGGYTDTQYF; CDR3nt: TGTGCCTGGAGTGGGTTGGTCCCAGGGTCTAGCGGGGGGTACACAGATACGCAGTATTTT; j_gene: TRBJ2-3; v_gene: TRBV30; abundance: .; d_gene: TRBD2
CDR3aa: CASSPAGSYSGNTIYF; CDR3nt: TGTGCCAGCAGTCCGGCAGGAAGCTACTCTGGAAACACCATATATTTT; j_gene: TRBJ1-3; v_gene: TRBV6-2/TRBV6-3; abundance: few; d_gene: .
CDR3aa: CASSQDLSRETQYF; CDR3nt: TGTGCCAGCAGCCAAGATCTTAGTAGAGAGACCCAGTACTTC; j_gene: TRBJ2-5; v_gene: TRBV3-1/TRBV3-2; abundance: .; d_gene: .
CDR3aa: CAWSVPGYSNQPQHF; CDR3nt: TGTGCCTGGAGTGTACCAGGGTATAGCAATCAGCCCCAGCATTTT; j_gene: TRBJ1-5; v_gene: TRBV30; abundance: .; d_gene: .
CDR3aa: CAISATTGLEQYF; CDR3nt: TGTGCCATCAGCGCGACGACAGGGCTAGAGCAGTACTTC; j_gene: TRBJ2-7; v_gene: TRBV10-3; abundance: few; d_gene: TRBD1
CDR3aa: CASSLLAGGPEETQYF; CDR3nt: TGTGCCAGCAGCCTCCTAGCGGGGGGGCCAGAAGAGACCCAGTACTTC; j_gene: TRBJ2-5; v_gene: TRBV7-2; abundance: .; d_gene: TRBD2
CDR3aa: CASSQGGWAYEQYF; CDR3nt: TGTGCCAGCTCACAGGGCGGGTGGGCCTACGAGCAGTACTTC; j_gene: TRBJ2-7; v_gene: TRBV18; abundance: .; d_gene: .
CDR3aa: CASNIRAPGTNEQFF; CDR3nt: TGTGCCAGCAACATTCGGGCCCCGGGAACCAATGAGCAGTTCTTC; j_gene: TRBJ2-1; v_gene: TRBV7-2; abundance: .; d_gene: .